These T cell receptor beta chains were read from a single sample in a study of response to subunit inactivated influenza vaccine. One entry per CDR3 protein, called by TCRdb with MiXCR from the RT-PCR reads. The repertoire holds 500,000 to 600,000 distinct CDR3 sequences, with 12% to 15% as singletons. The sample was PBMCs from blood, taken about 11 days after vaccination. These receptor sequences come from a man aged 45-65 years who received an inactivated influenza vaccine. Both conserved end residues are part of each CDR3. D genes are given only for firm matches. The size entry is marked missing in some rows and otherwise reads once, few, many or a size class.

V gene: TRBV3-1
D gene: -
J gene: TRBJ1-5
clone size: -
CDR3 DNA: TGTGCCAGCAGCCCGCAGGGTGCCGTCAATCAGCCCCAGCATTTT
CDR3 protein: CASSPQGAVNQPQHF

V gene: TRBV7-2
D gene: TRBD2
J gene: TRBJ2-7
clone size: -
CDR3 DNA: TGTGCCAGCAGCTTAGGCGGGGGATCCTACGAGCAGGACTTC
CDR3 protein: CASSLGGGSYEQDF

V gene: TRBV30
D gene: -
J gene: TRBJ1-2
clone size: few
CDR3 DNA: TGTGCCTGCTCGCGGGGCTATGGCTACACCTTC
CDR3 protein: CACSRGYGYTF

V gene: TRBV2
D gene: -
J gene: TRBJ2-3
clone size: -
CDR3 DNA: TGTGCCCCAACGGCAGCAGATACGCAGTATTTT
CDR3 protein: CAPTAADTQYF

V gene: TRBV6-2/TRBV6-3
D gene: -
J gene: TRBJ2-5
clone size: many
CDR3 DNA: TGTGCCAGCAGTTACGGGAAAGAGACCCAGTACTTC
CDR3 protein: CASSYGKETQYF

V gene: TRBV12-3/TRBV12-4
D gene: -
J gene: TRBJ2-1
clone size: -
CDR3 DNA: TGTGCCAGCAGTTTGAGCTTCCGGGATAATGAGCAGTTCTTC
CDR3 protein: CASSLSFRDNEQFF

V gene: TRBV15
D gene: -
J gene: TRBJ2-5
clone size: -
CDR3 DNA: TGTGCCACCAGCTCGACAGCAGCTGTGGAGACCCAGTACTTC
CDR3 protein: CATSSTAAVETQYF

V gene: TRBV9
D gene: -
J gene: TRBJ2-3
clone size: few
CDR3 DNA: TGTGCCAGCAGCGTAGCCCCCAGAGATGGAGATACGCAGTATTTT
CDR3 protein: CASSVAPRDGDTQYF

V gene: TRBV20-1
D gene: TRBD1
J gene: TRBJ2-1
clone size: few
CDR3 DNA: TGCAGTGCTAGGAGCCCTAGACAGGGTCACTATGAGCAGTTCTTC
CDR3 protein: CSARSPRQGHYEQFF

V gene: TRBV28
D gene: -
J gene: TRBJ2-2
clone size: few
CDR3 DNA: TGTGCCAGCAGCCTTACCTGGACAGGAGGACTACCGAACACCGGGGAGCTGTTTTTT
CDR3 protein: CASSLTWTGGLPNTGELFF

V gene: TRBV7-9
D gene: TRBD1
J gene: TRBJ2-7
clone size: few
CDR3 DNA: TGTGCCAGCAGCCCAACATCAGGGGGCTGGTCCTACGAGCAGTACTTC
CDR3 protein: CASSPTSGGWSYEQYF

V gene: TRBV27
D gene: TRBD2
J gene: TRBJ2-2
clone size: once
CDR3 DNA: TGTGCCAGCAGTTTAGTCCCCCTAGCGGGGACCACCGGGGAGCTGTTTTTT
CDR3 protein: CASSLVPLAGTTGELFF

V gene: TRBV7-8
D gene: -
J gene: TRBJ1-4
clone size: -
CDR3 DNA: TGTGCCAGCAGCTTAGCGGGGGCAGGGAGAGGGGAAAAACTGTTTTTT
CDR3 protein: CASSLAGAGRGEKLFF

V gene: TRBV7-8
D gene: -
J gene: TRBJ2-3
clone size: few
CDR3 DNA: TGTGCCAGCAGCTTACGACGGGGGGCCAGGTCAGATACGCAGTATTTT
CDR3 protein: CASSLRRGARSDTQYF

V gene: TRBV4-2
D gene: TRBD1
J gene: TRBJ2-3
clone size: -
CDR3 DNA: TGTGCCAGCAGCCAAGGACAGGGGTCACAGTATTTT
CDR3 protein: CASSQGQGSQYF

V gene: TRBV28
D gene: -
J gene: TRBJ2-6
clone size: few
CDR3 DNA: TGTGCCAGCAGTTTAGTCCCCGGGGCTGGGGCCAACGTCCTGACTTTC
CDR3 protein: CASSLVPGAGANVLTF

V gene: TRBV30
D gene: -
J gene: TRBJ2-1
clone size: -
CDR3 DNA: TGTGCCTGGAGGAGGGTGCTTAGTCATGAGCAGTTCTTC
CDR3 protein: CAWRRVLSHEQFF

V gene: TRBV30
D gene: TRBD1
J gene: TRBJ2-1
clone size: -
CDR3 DNA: TGTGCCTGGAGTGTACTAGGGACAGGGAATGATGAGCAGTTCTTC
CDR3 protein: CAWSVLGTGNDEQFF

V gene: TRBV10-3
D gene: -
J gene: TRBJ1-1
clone size: few
CDR3 DNA: TGTGCCATCAGTGACACCAGGGACGGAAACACTGAAGCTTTCTTT
CDR3 protein: CAISDTRDGNTEAFF

V gene: TRBV20-1
D gene: TRBD2
J gene: TRBJ2-1
clone size: -
CDR3 DNA: TGCAGTGCTTACTCTAGCGGGGCCTACAATGAGCAGTTCTTC
CDR3 protein: CSAYSSGAYNEQFF

V gene: TRBV10-3
D gene: -
J gene: TRBJ1-5
clone size: -
CDR3 DNA: TGTGCCATCAGTGGGGGCGGCAGGGGCGATCAGCCCCAGCATTTT
CDR3 protein: CAISGGGRGDQPQHF

V gene: TRBV7-9
D gene: -
J gene: TRBJ2-2
clone size: many
CDR3 DNA: TGTGCCAGCAGCCCCAGGGGAACGCACACCGGGGAGCTGTTTTTT
CDR3 protein: CASSPRGTHTGELFF

V gene: TRBV23-1
D gene: TRBD2
J gene: TRBJ2-2
clone size: -
CDR3 DNA: TGCGCCAGCAGTCAAGGGACTAGCGGGAGGAGCAACACCGGGGAGCTGTTTTTT
CDR3 protein: CASSQGTSGRSNTGELFF

V gene: TRBV18
D gene: TRBD1
J gene: TRBJ1-1
clone size: once
CDR3 DNA: TGTGCCAGCTCACCCTGGGACAGAGCCACTGAAGCTTTCTTT
CDR3 protein: CASSPWDRATEAFF

V gene: TRBV7-2
D gene: -
J gene: TRBJ2-7
clone size: -
CDR3 DNA: TGTGCCAGCAGCTTAGACCAGGCCGAGCAGTACTTC
CDR3 protein: CASSLDQAEQYF

V gene: TRBV7-3
D gene: TRBD2
J gene: TRBJ2-7
clone size: -
CDR3 DNA: TGTGCCAGCAGCCCCTCGGGACTAGGGTACGAGCAGTACTTC
CDR3 protein: CASSPSGLGYEQYF

V gene: TRBV5-5
D gene: TRBD1
J gene: TRBJ2-7
clone size: -
CDR3 DNA: TGTGCCAGCAGGCTGCGGGACAGGGGCTACGAGCAGTACTTC
CDR3 protein: CASRLRDRGYEQYF

V gene: TRBV3-1
D gene: TRBD1
J gene: TRBJ2-1
clone size: many
CDR3 DNA: TGTGCCAGCGGACAACAGGGGGCGAGGAATGAGCAGTTCTTC
CDR3 protein: CASGQQGARNEQFF

V gene: TRBV30
D gene: -
J gene: TRBJ1-6
clone size: -
CDR3 DNA: TGTGCCTGGAGTGGACAGATGAATTCACCCCTCCACTTT
CDR3 protein: CAWSGQMNSPLHF

V gene: TRBV11-2
D gene: -
J gene: TRBJ2-1
clone size: -
CDR3 DNA: TGTGCCAGCAGGGCCGGGACAATTAACAATGAGCAGTTCTTC
CDR3 protein: CASRAGTINNEQFF

V gene: TRBV4-2
D gene: -
J gene: TRBJ1-2
clone size: -
CDR3 DNA: TGTGCCAGCAGCCAAGATACAGGGATGAACTATGGCTACACCTTC
CDR3 protein: CASSQDTGMNYGYTF

V gene: TRBV28
D gene: -
J gene: TRBJ2-7
clone size: -
CDR3 DNA: TGTGCCAGCAGATCCGGGACCCGGGGTGTTGCATCCTACGAGCAGTACTTC
CDR3 protein: CASRSGTRGVASYEQYF

V gene: TRBV7-6
D gene: -
J gene: TRBJ2-7
clone size: few
CDR3 DNA: TGTGCCAGCAGTCATACGTTCCGGCCATACGAGCAGTACTTC
CDR3 protein: CASSHTFRPYEQYF

V gene: TRBV7-9
D gene: -
J gene: TRBJ2-2
clone size: -
CDR3 DNA: TGTGCCAGCAGCTCGGCTGTAGCAGATTCGAACACCGGGGAGCTGTTTTTT
CDR3 protein: CASSSAVADSNTGELFF

V gene: TRBV13
D gene: -
J gene: TRBJ2-1
clone size: -
CDR3 DNA: TGTGCCAGCAGCTCACAAAGGACAGCGCGCAATCCCCGAGTCAGGTTCTTC
CDR3 protein: CASSSQRTARNPRVRFF

V gene: TRBV4-3
D gene: TRBD1
J gene: TRBJ2-1
clone size: few
CDR3 DNA: TGCGCCAGCAGCCAGGGACAGGGGACTGAGCAGTTCTTC
CDR3 protein: CASSQGQGTEQFF

V gene: TRBV9
D gene: TRBD1
J gene: TRBJ2-1
clone size: few
CDR3 DNA: TGTGCCAGCAGCGGAGAAGGACAGGGCGGCAATGAGCAGTTCTTC
CDR3 protein: CASSGEGQGGNEQFF

V gene: TRBV29-1
D gene: TRBD1
J gene: TRBJ2-1
clone size: -
CDR3 DNA: TGCAGCGTAGAAAGGACAGGTTTTAATGAGCAGTTCTTC
CDR3 protein: CSVERTGFNEQFF

V gene: TRBV25-1
D gene: TRBD1
J gene: TRBJ2-3
clone size: few
CDR3 DNA: TGTGCCAGCAGTGAATTCGACAGGGCGACAGATACGCAGTATTTT
CDR3 protein: CASSEFDRATDTQYF

V gene: TRBV13
D gene: -
J gene: TRBJ2-2
clone size: -
CDR3 DNA: TGTGCCAGCAGTCATTCATTTGGGGAGCTGTTTTTT
CDR3 protein: CASSHSFGELFF

V gene: TRBV11-3
D gene: TRBD2
J gene: TRBJ2-3
clone size: -
CDR3 DNA: TGTGTCAGCAGCTTAGGAACTAGCGACACAGATACGCAGTATTTT
CDR3 protein: CVSSLGTSDTDTQYF

V gene: TRBV11-2
D gene: TRBD2
J gene: TRBJ2-3
clone size: -
CDR3 DNA: TGTGCCAGCAGCGTCCTTCTAGCGGGGGGTGGTACGCAGTATTTT
CDR3 protein: CASSVLLAGGGTQYF

V gene: TRBV4-3
D gene: -
J gene: TRBJ2-2
clone size: -
CDR3 DNA: TGCGCCAGCAGCCAAGATTTGTCCAGGGACGGGGAGCTGTTTTTT
CDR3 protein: CASSQDLSRDGELFF

V gene: TRBV7-2
D gene: TRBD2
J gene: TRBJ2-7
clone size: -
CDR3 DNA: TGTGCCAGCAGCCCAACGGCGGGAGTTGGCGAGCAGTACTTC
CDR3 protein: CASSPTAGVGEQYF